What follows are 23 T cell receptor beta chains derived from one specimen sequenced in a study of shared clonotypes between healthy human individuals. The assay was immunoSEQ multiplex PCR, and TCRdb's table has in-frame clones only and misses some. The repertoire holds about 2 million clones, with 85% to 95% as singletons. Cells designated naive CD8 were CD45RO-negative and were positively selected for CCR7, with terminally differentiated effector memory CD45RA+ cells excluded. The sample comprised naive CD8+ T cells sorted from blood. These receptors were taken from a man between 18 and 29 years old in good health.

This sequence joins TRBV4-1 and TRBJ2-1; D may be TRBD1 (5 bases). Germline V CDR1 and CDR2: MGHRA, YSYEKL. The CDR3 runs to 17 residues. The V end was cut by 4 bases, the J end by 8 bases, with 24 bases between. CDR3 nucleotides: TGCGCCAGCAGCCCCAGGGCAGCGAGCTTCCTTATGGATGAGCAGTTCTTC. Encoded protein: CASSPRAASFLMDEQFF.

This chain connects TRBV5-8 to TRBJ2-7; D is undetermined. Between the trimmed V and J ends, which lost 1 base and 3 bases, there was a span of 14 bases. Germline CDR1 SGHTS, CDR2 YDEGEE. The CDR3 runs to 15 residues. CDR3 bases: TGTGCCAGCAGCTTGTTGGTGGGGTCTATCTACGAGCAGTACTTC. It is translated as CASSLLVGSIYEQYF.

This clone was seen more than once but under ten times. The same CDR3 is also encoded by other DNA sequences in this sample. This chain joins TRBV6-5 and TRBJ2-3; tentative D call: TRBD2 (6 bases). Trimming removed 0 bases at V and 1 base at J, with 8 bases between. Germline V lookup: CDR1 MNHEY, CDR2 SVGAGI. The CDR3 is 15 residues long. The CDR3 loop reads CASSYSRGGTDTQYF. The CDR3 region has the DNA TGTGCCAGCAGTTACTCGCGGGGCGGCACAGATACGCAGTATTTT.

In its sample, this clone was seen once. The J gene is TRBJ2-1, the V gene TRBV18, with 13 bases fitting TRBD2. The CDR3 is 16 amino acids. The germline V gene encodes CDR1 KGHSH and CDR2 LQKENI. Germline trimming cut 3 bases from V and 7 bases from J; bases unmatched to any gene: 6. The CDR3 nucleotides are TGTGCCAGCTCACCGGGACTAGCGGGACGGAGGAATGAGCAGTTCTTC. Protein: CASSPGLAGRRNEQFF. Supplemented by reference TRBV18 and TRBJ2-1, the full variable domain reads NAGVMQNPRHLVRRRGQEARLRCSPMKGHSHVYWYRQLPEEGLKFMVYLQKENIIDESGMPKERFSAEFPKEGPSILRIQQVVRGDSAAYFCASSPGLAGRRNEQFFGPGTRLTVL.

V is TRBV7-6 and J is TRBJ2-1, with TRBD2 matching over 13 bases. Germline values: CDR1 SGHVS, CDR2 FNYEAQ. The CDR3 sequence is 16 residues long. After removal of 2 bases from V and 8 bases from J, the junction contained 6 bases not matched to a gene. The CDR3 loop reads CASSLSGLAGFDEQFF. CDR3 nucleotides: TGTGCCAGCAGCTTATCGGGACTAGCGGGATTCGATGAGCAGTTCTTC.

The chain employs TRBV28 and TRBJ2-5; D tentatively fits TRBD1 or TRBD2 (5 bases each). The CDR3 has 16 residues. The V end was cut by 2 bases, the J end by 2 bases, with 15 bases between. Germline assignment: CDR1 MDHEN and CDR2 SYDVKM. CDR3 in amino acids: CASSLTGLGDQETQYF. CDR3 nucleotides: TGTGCCAGCAGTTTAACGGGCTTGGGGGATCAAGAGACCCAGTACTTC. The variable domain in full, completed from reference TRBV28 and TRBJ2-5, reads DVKVTQSSRYLVKRTGEKVFLECVQDMDHENMFWYRQDPGLGLRLIYFSYDVKMKEKGDIPEGYSVSREKKERFSLILESASTNQTSMYLCASSLTGLGDQETQYFGPGTRLLVL.

V usage is TRBV4-1 and J usage is TRBJ2-1, with 7 bases matching TRBD2. The V segment lost 4 bases and the J segment 1 base; nucleotides outside the gene matches: 7. The germline gives CDR1 MGHRA, CDR2 YSYEKL. The length of the CDR3 is 16 residues. DNA of the CDR3: TGCGCCAGCAGCCCTGGGGGGGACTTATCCTACAATGAGCAGTTCTTC. This encodes CASSPGGDLSYNEQFF.

V gene TRBV27 combines with J gene TRBJ2-4, with 8 bases aligning to TRBD2. In germline, CDR1 is MNHEY, CDR2 SMNVEV (reference sequence). V lost 5 bases, J lost 0 bases, and 12 bases stayed unmatched. The CDR3 runs 18 residues. The CDR3, as DNA: TGTGCCAGCAGTCCCGGGGGGGCGGGGGCTCTAGCCAAAAACATTCAGTACTTC. Protein: CASSPGGAGALAKNIQYF.

The chain combines TRBV6-6 with TRBJ2-1, with D perhaps matching TRBD1 (5 bases). The V gene lost 7 bases and the J gene lost 0 bases, with 13 bases spanning the gap. In germline, CDR1 is MNHNY, CDR2 SVGAGI (reference sequence). CDR3 length: 15 amino acids. CDR3 in amino acids: CASIKGRYSYNEQFF. CDR3 coding DNA: TGTGCCAGCATTAAGGGGCGGTACTCCTACAATGAGCAGTTCTTC.

The chain joins TRBV5-6 to TRBJ2-7; 7 bases line up with TRBD1. The CDR3 length is 15 residues. Germline V gives CDR1 SGHDT, CDR2 YYEEEE. V lost 1 base and J lost 1; bases outside the gene matches: 5. As DNA, the CDR3 is TGTGCCAGCAGCTTGTGGAAACAGGGGTCCTACGAGCAGTACTTC. Translating gives CASSLWKQGSYEQYF.

This clone has more than one count but fewer than ten. The J gene is TRBJ1-2, the V gene TRBV27; TRBD1 might be the D (6 bases). The length of the CDR3 is 15 residues. The V and J ends lost 6 bases and 1 base respectively, with 15 bases between them. CDR1 and CDR2 from the germline V gene are MNHEY and SMNVEV (reference sequence). This CDR3 reads CASSYREGGNYGYTF. CDR3 sequence (DNA): TGTGCCAGCAGCTACAGGGAAGGGGGTAACTATGGCTACACCTTC.

This chain uses TRBV7-6 with TRBJ2-7, with a possible D match to TRBD1 (6 bases). V was cut by 0 bases and J by 1 base, with 10 bases left in between. The CDR3 sequence is 15 residues long. Germline assignment: CDR1 SGHVS and CDR2 FNYEAQ. The chain's CDR3 is CASSLAAGESYEQYF. The DNA of the CDR3 is TGTGCCAGCAGCTTAGCGGCAGGGGAGTCCTACGAGCAGTACTTC.

J is TRBJ2-7 and V is TRBV12-5, with D uncertain. From germline, CDR1 is LGHNT and CDR2 FRNRAP. Trimming removed 2 bases at V and 2 bases at J, with 4 bases between. The CDR3 sequence is 12 residues long. In DNA, the CDR3 is TGTGCTAGTGGTTTGTATACCTACGAGCAGTACTTC. Translated: CASGLYTYEQYF. The whole variable domain, remainder taken from reference TRBV12-5 and TRBJ2-7, is DARVTQTPRHKVTEMGQEVTMRCQPILGHNTVFWYRQTMMQGLELLAYFRNRAPLDDSGMPKDRFSAEMPDATLATLKIQPSEPRDSAVYFCASGLYTYEQYFGPGTRLTVT.

This sequence joins TRBV9 and TRBJ2-3, with D perhaps matching TRBD2 (6 bases). The CDR3 is 15 residues long. Germline CDR1 is SGDLS and CDR2 is YYNGEE. V lost 4 bases and J lost 2, with 14 bases in between. In DNA, the CDR3 is TGTGCCAGCAGCTCCGGGGGAGACTACACAGATACGCAGTATTTT. It yields the protein CASSSGGDYTDTQYF.

V is TRBV7-9 and J is TRBJ1-1; D is unclear. Germline CDR1 is SEHNR and CDR2 is FQNEAQ (reference sequence). The CDR3 covers 13 residues. Deletions cut 0 bases from V and 7 bases from J, with 9 bases between. CDR3 sequence (DNA): TGTGCCAGCAGCTTAGCATCTTCTTATGAAGCTTTCTTT. It codes for CASSLASSYEAFF.

The V and J genes are TRBV5-1 and TRBJ1-5; 7 bases are shared with TRBD1. The ends lost 1 base at V and 11 bases at J; junction bases unmatched: 18. CDR3 length: 17 amino acids. The V gene's germline CDR1 is SGHRS and CDR2 YFSETQ. In nucleotides, the CDR3 is TGCGCCAGCAGCTTGCCAGCCGACAGGGCCAAATGTCGGTCCCAGCATTTT. It specifies CASSLPADRAKCRSQHF.

The CDR3 nucleotides read TGTGCCAGCAGTGAAAGGCAGGGAGGGAAAGAGCAGTACTTC. As protein: CASSERQGGKEQYF. The chain links TRBV6-1 to TRBJ2-7; TRBD2 agrees at 7 bases. Germline values: CDR1 MNHNS, CDR2 SASEGT. The CDR3 consists of 14 residues. Trimming took 2 bases from V and 7 from J; bases not matched to a gene: 8.

In DNA form, the CDR3 reads TGCGCCAGCAGCCAAGATGAGGAAGGGGATGAGCAGTTCTTC. This translates into CASSQDEEGDEQFF. The rearrangement links TRBV4-3 to TRBJ2-1; possible D gene TRBD1, 5 bases. Looked up from germline, CDR1 is LGHNA and CDR2 is YSLEER. This CDR3 comprises 14 residues. Trimming cost V 0 bases and J 8 bases, with 11 bases left between them.

The V and J genes are TRBV15 and TRBJ1-1; D perhaps matches TRBD1 (5 bases). Trimming left V 0 bases short and J 3 bases short, with 20 bases between. Per germline, CDR1 LNHNV and CDR2 YYDKDF (reference sequence). This CDR3 spans 18 amino acids. DNA of the CDR3: TGTGCCACCAGCAGAGACCTCCCGGGTCAGGGCCTAGACACTGAAGCTTTCTTT. This translates into CATSRDLPGQGLDTEAFF.

Remarks on this clone: This specimen includes other DNA sequences encoding the same CDR3. CDR3 in amino acids: CASSTGGSTEAFF. CDR3 DNA: TGTGCCAGCAGCACAGGGGGCAGCACTGAAGCTTTCTTT. The chain couples TRBV9 to TRBJ1-1; 9 bases match TRBD1. With 4 bases clipped from V and 4 bases from J, the junction kept 2 bases outside the gene matches. CDR1 is SGDLS and CDR2 is YYNGEE in the germline V gene. This CDR3 is 13 amino acids long. Full variable domain (missing parts from reference TRBV9 and TRBJ1-1): DSGVTQTPKHLITATGQRVTLRCSPRSGDLSVYWYQQSLDQGLQFLIQYYNGEERAKGNILERFSAQQFPDLHSELNLSSLELGDSALYFCASSTGGSTEAFFGQGTRLTVV.

The chain couples TRBV13 to TRBJ1-5; D unresolved. Per germline, CDR1 PRHDT and CDR2 FYEKMQ (reference sequence). The CDR3 runs to 13 residues. With 0 bases removed from V and 7 bases from J, the gap between germline ends came to 7 bases. The CDR3 spells CASSLGGPQPQHF. The CDR3 DNA reads as TGTGCCAGCAGCTTAGGAGGGCCCCAGCCCCAGCATTTT.

This chain joins TRBV25-1 and TRBJ1-2; D is possibly TRBD1 (5 bases). This CDR3 contains 13 residues. Germline V gives CDR1 MGHDK, CDR2 SYGVNS. The ends were cut back, 6 bases at V and 0 bases at J, with 8 bases in the middle. In DNA form, the CDR3 reads TGTGCCAGCAGGTCGACAGCTAACTATGGCTACACCTTC. It translates to CASRSTANYGYTF.

The chain has TRBV5-6 and TRBJ1-4; weak D call: TRBD1 (6 bases). Germline V CDR1 and CDR2: SGHDT, YYEEEE. Between the trimmed V and J ends, which lost 1 base and 3 bases, there was a span of 10 bases. The CDR3 spans 15 residues. CDR3 in DNA: TGTGCCAGCAGCTTGTCAGGGGCTGCTAATGAAAAACTGTTTTTT. Protein sequence: CASSLSGAANEKLFF. Filled out from reference TRBV5-6 and TRBJ1-4, the complete variable domain reads DAGVTQSPTHLIKTRGQQVTLRCSPKSGHDTVSWYQQALGQGPQFIFQYYEEEERQRGNFPDRFSGHQFPNYSSELNVNALLLGDSALYLCASSLSGAANEKLFFGSGTQLSVL.